Listed below are T cell receptor beta chains from one sample, sequenced in a study of blood T cell repertoires in COVID-19. Profiling relied on immunoSEQ multiplex PCR, and the TCRdb table lists in-frame clones only, not all of them. Of about 200,000 clones listed, 70% to 85% are singletons. Material for sequencing was peripheral blood. The source is a human donor in a cohort sampled during active COVID-19. Each CDR3 is given with its conserved first and last residue. D genes are given only for firm matches. Clone size appears in some rows only: once, few, many, or a class for an expanded clone.

v_gene,abundance,d_gene,j_gene,CDR3aa,CDR3nt
TRBV7-8,-,-,TRBJ1-5,CASSNTGGRNQPQHF,TGTGCCAGCAGCAACACGGGGGGCCGCAATCAGCCCCAGCATTTT
TRBV7-7,-,-,TRBJ2-5,CASSLGQGGQETQYF,TGTGCCAGCAGCTTAGGGCAGGGCGGCCAAGAGACCCAGTACTTC
TRBV7-2,-,TRBD1,TRBJ2-5,CASSPGQGETQYF,TGTGCCAGCAGCCCCGGACAGGGGGAGACCCAGTACTTC
TRBV13,once,-,TRBJ2-6,CASSLTADPFGSGANVLTF,TGTGCCAGCAGCTTAACGGCGGATCCCTTTGGGTCTGGGGCCAACGTCCTGACTTTC
TRBV5-6,few,-,TRBJ1-1,CASSLRGTEAFF,TGTGCCAGCAGCTTGAGGGGCACTGAAGCTTTCTTT
TRBV5-1,-,-,TRBJ2-6,CASSKKTTGSGANVLTF,TGCGCCAGCAGCAAGAAGACAACAGGGTCTGGGGCCAACGTCCTGACTTTC
TRBV10-3,-,-,TRBJ2-7,CAISEPGSPPDEQYF,TGTGCCATCAGTGAGCCGGGATCACCGCCCGACGAGCAGTACTTC
TRBV4-1,-,-,TRBJ2-1,CASSQDTGSSNNEQFF,TGCGCCAGCAGCCAAGATACCGGGTCGTCCAACAATGAGCAGTTCTTC
TRBV10-1,-,TRBD2,TRBJ2-2,CASSRREVSGELFF,TGCGCCAGCTCGAGGCGGGAGGTCTCCGGGGAGCTGTTTTTT
TRBV6-2/TRBV6-3,-,-,TRBJ1-3,CASSFAGLLSSGNTIYF,TGTGCCAGCAGTTTCGCGGGACTCTTATCCTCTGGAAACACCATATATTTT
TRBV5-4,-,TRBD1,TRBJ1-1,CASSTSQGALTEAFF,TGTGCCAGCAGTACCTCTCAGGGGGCTCTAACTGAAGCTTTCTTT
TRBV30,-,-,TRBJ1-1,CAWNPGAMNTEAFF,TGTGCCTGGAACCCAGGGGCGATGAACACTGAAGCTTTCTTT
TRBV5-1,-,TRBD2,TRBJ2-3,CASSLSGSRDTQYF,TGCGCCAGCAGCCTGAGCGGGAGTAGGGATACGCAGTATTTT
TRBV6-5,-,-,TRBJ1-2,CASSYVQGEGYTF,TGTGCCAGCAGTTACGTACAGGGAGAAGGCTACACCTTC
TRBV28,-,TRBD1,TRBJ1-3,CASREQGTSGNTIYF,TGTGCCAGCAGGGAACAGGGGACGTCTGGAAACACCATATATTTT
TRBV7-2,-,TRBD1,TRBJ2-7,CASSLQGAVGEQYF,TGTGCCAGCAGCTTACAGGGGGCGGTCGGCGAGCAGTACTTC
TRBV5-1,once,TRBD2,TRBJ2-1,CASSSPSGRVEGEQFF,TGCGCCAGCAGTTCCCCTAGCGGGAGGGTTGAGGGTGAGCAGTTCTTC
TRBV30,-,TRBD1,TRBJ1-3,CAWRDRGRNTIYF,TGTGCCTGGAGGGACAGGGGTCGGAACACCATATATTTT
TRBV5-4,-,TRBD1,TRBJ2-7,CASSPSGTVYEQYF,TGTGCCAGCAGCCCCTCCGGGACAGTCTACGAGCAGTACTTC
TRBV18,-,-,TRBJ2-3,CASSPERNTQYF,TGTGCCAGCTCACCGGAGCGAAATACGCAGTATTTT
TRBV5-5,-,-,TRBJ2-2,CASKKGQQTGELFF,TGTGCCAGCAAAAAGGGACAACAGACCGGGGAGCTGTTTTTT
TRBV6-5,-,TRBD1,TRBJ2-5,CASTGQGETQYF,TGTGCCAGCACGGGACAGGGGGAGACCCAGTACTTC
TRBV10-1,-,-,TRBJ2-7,CASSDSVDEQYF,TGCGCCAGCAGTGATTCGGTAGACGAGCAGTACTTC
TRBV4-1,-,-,TRBJ1-5,CASSQDQGWNQPQHF,TGCGCCAGCAGCCAAGATCAGGGGTGGAATCAGCCCCAGCATTTT
TRBV19,-,-,TRBJ1-5,CASSKPGLQPQHF,TGTGCCAGTAGTAAACCAGGACTCCAGCCCCAGCATTTT
TRBV9,-,-,TRBJ1-6,CASSVGSIISPLHF,TGTGCCAGCAGCGTCGGGTCGATTATTTCACCCCTCCACTTT
TRBV2,-,TRBD1,TRBJ1-3,CASSEGRGGNTIYF,TGTGCCAGCAGTGAAGGCAGGGGGGGAAACACCATATATTTT
TRBV5-1,-,-,TRBJ2-6,CASSLTRSSGANVLTF,TGCGCCAGCAGCTTGACTAGGTCCTCTGGGGCCAACGTCCTGACTTTC
TRBV3-1/TRBV3-2,-,TRBD2,TRBJ2-7,CASSQSIRTSPILSYEQYF,TGTGCCAGCAGCCAAAGTATTCGGACTAGCCCCATTCTGTCCTACGAGCAGTACTTC
TRBV10-3,-,-,TRBJ1-5,CAISDSVVGNQPQHF,TGTGCCATCAGTGACTCCGTGGTAGGCAATCAGCCCCAGCATTTT
TRBV5-1,-,-,TRBJ1-1,CASSLDGRGTEAFF,TGCGCCAGCAGCTTGGACGGGAGAGGGACTGAAGCTTTCTTT
TRBV5-4,once,TRBD2,TRBJ2-2,CASSLEAGAGTGELFF,TGTGCCAGCAGCTTGGAAGCGGGAGCGGGCACCGGGGAGCTGTTTTTT
TRBV19,few,-,TRBJ2-7,CASSIGGTAYEQYF,TGTGCCAGTAGTATTGGAGGGACCGCCTACGAGCAGTACTTC
TRBV16,-,-,TRBJ1-4,CASSQSSRVEKLFF,TGTGCCAGCAGCCAAAGTTCCAGGGTCGAAAAACTGTTTTTT
TRBV12-5,-,-,TRBJ2-7,CASVDRAYEQYF,TGTGCTAGTGTTGACAGAGCCTACGAGCAGTACTTC
TRBV28,once,TRBD1,TRBJ2-5,CASSSPDRAGETQYF,TGTGCCAGCAGTTCACCGGACAGGGCGGGAGAGACCCAGTACTTC
TRBV24-1,-,TRBD2,TRBJ2-3,CATSDGGLAEVVGTDTQYF,TGTGCCACCAGTGATGGGGGACTAGCGGAGGTAGTAGGCACAGATACGCAGTATTTT
TRBV12-2,-,-,TRBJ2-1,CASRLPLNYNEQFF,TGTGCAAGTCGCCTGCCCCTAAACTACAATGAGCAGTTCTTC
TRBV30,-,-,TRBJ1-5,CAWSGGVPLNQPQHF,TGTGCCTGGAGTGGCGGGGTTCCCCTCAATCAGCCCCAGCATTTT
TRBV7-9,-,TRBD1,TRBJ1-3,CASSLEQGANGNTIYF,TGTGCCAGCAGCTTAGAACAGGGGGCAAATGGAAACACCATATATTTT
TRBV20-1,-,TRBD2,TRBJ2-1,CSASNPSGRGDEQFF,TGCAGTGCTAGTAATCCTAGCGGGAGGGGCGATGAGCAGTTCTTC
TRBV30,-,TRBD1,TRBJ2-5,CAWGRQGALETQYF,TGTGCCTGGGGGAGGCAGGGGGCGTTAGAGACCCAGTACTTC
TRBV18,-,-,TRBJ1-1,CASSPSGVNTEAFF,TGTGCCAGCTCACCCTCGGGGGTGAACACTGAAGCTTTCTTT
TRBV6-5,few,-,TRBJ1-3,CASSYSSTSGNTIYF,TGTGCCAGCAGTTACTCGAGCACTTCTGGAAACACCATATATTTT
TRBV7-9,-,-,TRBJ2-2,CASSRADGLNTGELFF,TGTGCCAGCAGCCGAGCGGACGGGCTGAACACCGGGGAGCTGTTTTTT
TRBV2,-,TRBD1,TRBJ1-2,CASSVLRGPGYTF,TGTGCCAGCAGTGTTCTTAGGGGGCCTGGCTACACCTTC
TRBV29-1,-,TRBD1,TRBJ2-2,CSSRTGLTGELFF,TGCAGCTCAAGGACAGGGTTGACCGGGGAGCTGTTTTTT
TRBV5-5,-,TRBD2,TRBJ2-3,CASSLWASGRTDTQYF,TGTGCCAGCAGCTTGTGGGCTAGCGGGAGGACAGATACGCAGTATTTT
TRBV7-2,-,-,TRBJ2-2,CASSPSRTVRSGELFF,TGTGCCAGCAGCCCAAGTAGGACAGTGCGATCTGGGGAGCTGTTTTTT
TRBV28,-,-,TRBJ2-7,CASTPRQGHYYEQYF,TGTGCCAGCACCCCCCGGCAGGGGCACTACTACGAGCAGTACTTC
TRBV7-2,-,TRBD2,TRBJ2-1,CASSLVASGSTYNEQFF,TGTGCCAGCAGCTTAGTAGCTAGCGGGAGTACCTACAATGAGCAGTTCTTC